This TCR beta chain was profiled in a study of early T cells in non-severe SARS-CoV-2 infection. This clonotype appeared many times. TCRdb used MiXCR to reprocess the 5' RACE reads, holding one entry per CDR3 protein. The table records about 21,000 distinct CDR3 sequences, about 5.7% of them present only once. Trimming pared 5 bases from V and 2 bases from J, leaving 10 bases between. The CDR3 runs to 15 residues. The germline V gene encodes CDR1 MNHEY and CDR2 SVGAGI. Material: whole blood, obtained at baseline. This TCR came from an adult who was a healthcare worker with PCR-confirmed SARS-CoV-2 infection or an uninfected control (not recorded which). V gene TRBV6-5 combines with J gene TRBJ1-6; D is unresolved. Here the CDR3 reads CASSAGQTYNSPLHF. CDR3 nucleotide sequence: TGTGCCAGCAGTGCCGGTCAGACCTATAATTCACCCCTCCACTTT.